This T cell receptor beta chain was sequenced in a study of shared clonotypes between healthy human individuals (dated by TCRdb to about 2020). About the full investigation: A couple of women and a few men aged 18 to 49 years were included in the cohort. To estimate repertoire size and how much clonotype sharing occurs between individuals, the study deeply sequenced the blood TCR repertoires of roughly 5 healthy adults. Between about 0.94 and 8.9 billion PBMCs per donor were obtained by leukapheresis. For each donor, three plates each were used for CD4 naive and CD4 memory, two plates were used for CD8 naive, and one plate was used for CD8 memory. Different laboratories and diverse techniques were used to prepare libraries and sequence TCR repertoires, to increase sequencing depth and limit assay-specific biases. The full study reports these points: Naive subsets generally had larger estimated clonotype richness than memory subsets did. Compared with non-shared clonotypes, clonotypes shared by all four sorted-subset donors had higher generation probabilities. Rarefaction of sorted-subset datasets indicated incomplete sequencing despite the large sequencing depth. The genetic and exposure-history diversity represented was limited by the small number of donors. Sampling was restricted to blood, and TCR repertoires in tissues likely differ from the TCR repertoires found in blood. Sharing across four donors was observed for about 5% of naive CD4, under 4% of naive CD8, 2% to 2.5% of memory CD4, and around 0.42% of memory CD8 clonotypes. Based on pairwise subsampling, the degree of clonotype sharing among donors was expected to be affected by sequencing depth.

For the CD8 naive samples, CD45RO-negative cells were positively selected for CCR7, yielding a CD45RA+CCR7+ population from which TemRA cells were excluded. Healthy HIV-negative adults with no recently reported acute infections or vaccinations were included as donors. Every donor was a Caucasian adult living in Nashville, Tennessee, USA. Blood was obtained by leukapheresis, after which PBMCs were separated by Ficoll-Histopaque density gradient centrifugation and cryopreserved in liquid nitrogen vapor phase. Purity and quantity of every magnetically sorted T cell population were checked by analytical flow cytometry. Genomic DNA was isolated from each sorted fraction and quantified by UV absorbance on a Nanodrop 2000c. Its CDR3 holds 13 amino acids, cysteine through phenylalanine. Just the 39-base CDR3 DNA is kept, in frame starting at base 1. The germline V gene supplies CDR1 MDHEN and CDR2 SYDVKM. A distance of 14 bases separates the germline ends of V and J, which lose 9 bases and 2 bases respectively.

Using the deep immunoSEQ assay, TCR CDR3 regions were amplified from genomic DNA by multiplex PCR. For each cell subset, the extracted genomic DNA was distributed evenly across all wells of several immunoSEQ 96-well plates, and each plate served as one replicate. Each replicate PCR for sorted subsets received around 0.2 ug genomic DNA, equal to tens of thousands of T cell genomes. Purified libraries were measured with a Qubit 3.0 fluorometer, size-checked on a Bioanalyzer 2100, and measured again with the KAPA Library Quantification kit. Every immunoSEQ 96-well plate was sequenced on a dedicated single-read 150-cycle Illumina NextSeq 550 flow cell. The paper's processing steps were these. Because the immunoSEQ output held only junctional sequences and lacked quality scores, the filtering could not match the filtering applied to full-length reads. To assign V/J genes and CDR3, sequences were annotated using PyIR, a Python wrapper for IgBLAST v1.9, with IMGT germline references. Reads with weak V/J assignments (E-value above 1e-6), missing CDR3, stop codons, out-of-frame junctions, or ambiguous translated residues were removed. A V3J clonotype was defined by an identical inferred V gene, J gene, and CDR3 amino acid sequence. Percentage overlap between repertoires was computed as shared unique clonotypes divided by the size of the smaller repertoire. Richness of each repertoire was evaluated using RTK rarefaction, the Chao1 estimator, and Recon v2.1 estimates of unobserved clonotypes. Generation probabilities for all TCRbeta clonotypes obtained by the gDNA method from a handful of donors were computed using OLGA. TCRdb re-hosts the immuneACCESS table, in-frame sequences only. Its copies lack some clones; in the studies checked, an unresolved V gene accounts for under half of them, and the cause for the rest is not known. V and J calls and clone size are copied from that table; D and trimming were computed from the DNA. Counted in this sample were approximately 720,000 clones; about 90% of them appeared once. Clones ranked in the top ten supply approximately 24% of the sample.

A remark on this clone: Its antigen is currently not known. The record has no base qualities; no much larger clone is one base away.

The rearrangement combines TRBV28 with TRBJ2-7; the D segment might be TRBD1 or TRBD2, since each matches 5 bases. What was sequenced was naive CD8+ T cells sorted from blood. The cell subset or site tag for this specimen amounts to: CD45RA+CCR7+. The receptor comes from a man younger than 40 in good health. In nucleotides, the sequence is TGTGCCAGTTCCCCGGGACGAGCCTACGAGCAGTACTTC. Its protein is CASSPGRAYEQYF.